This T cell receptor (beta chain) was captured in a study of OX40 agonist ivuxolimab in advanced cancers. The CDR3 loop spans 13 amino acids. From germline, CDR1 is SNHLY and CDR2 FYNNEI. V lost 4 bases, J lost 5 bases, and 8 bases lay in between. Generated by immunoSEQ multiplex PCR, the TCRdb table keeps only in-frame clones and is missing some. The table has about 53,000 clones, roughly 88% seen once. The chain joins TRBV2 to TRBJ2-2; no firm D call. Sequenced here: CD4+ or CD8+ T cells sorted from blood, sampled in a trial of the OX40 agonist ivuxolimab. The sequence came from an adult with an advanced solid tumor such as melanoma, head and neck, liver or kidney cancer. CDR3 nucleotides: TGTGCCAGCAGTGCCCTCTGGACCGGGGAGCTGTTTTTT. This gives the protein CASSALWTGELFF. Full variable domain (missing parts from reference TRBV2 and TRBJ2-2): EPEVTQTPSHQVTQMGQEVILRCVPISNHLYFYWYRQILGQKVEFLVSFYNNEISEKSEIFDDQFSVERPDGSNFTLKIRSTKLEDSAMYFCASSALWTGELFFGEGSRLTVL.